Shown below are 21 T cell receptor beta chains from a single sample sequenced in a study of OX40 agonist ivuxolimab in advanced cancers. Produced via immunoSEQ multiplex PCR; TCRdb's table is partial and in-frame only. The sample lists 40,000 or so clones, 88% seen once, with under 15% in the top ten. Source: CD4+ or CD8+ T cells sorted from blood, taken in a trial of the OX40 agonist ivuxolimab. The receptors shown here come from an adult with an advanced solid tumor such as melanoma, head and neck, liver or kidney cancer.

The chain employs TRBV5-1 and TRBJ2-7; D unresolved. The CDR3 has 13 residues. Germline V lookup: CDR1 SGHRS, CDR2 YFSETQ. V lost 2 bases to trimming and J lost 1 base, with 7 bases between them. DNA of the CDR3: TGCGCCAGCAGCTTTGGTCTATCCTACGAGCAGTACTTC. This translates into CASSFGLSYEQYF.

This clone was seen once. This chain joins TRBV6-6 and TRBJ2-1, with D maybe TRBD2 (5 bases). The CDR3 has 12 residues. Germline V CDR1 and CDR2: MNHNY, SVGAGI (reference sequence). V was cut by 4 bases and J by 6 bases, with 7 bases left in between. CDR3 sequence (DNA): TGTGCCAGCAGTTTAGGAGGCAATGAGCAGTTCTTC. Translated: CASSLGGNEQFF.

The chain links TRBV4-2 to TRBJ2-7; D could derive from TRBD1 or TRBD2 (5 bases each). V shed 3 bases and J shed 0 bases, with 15 bases lying between them. Germline V gene data show CDR1 as LGHNA and CDR2 as YNFKEQ. The CDR3 totals 16 residues. The CDR3 loop is CASSQGVGQSSYEQYF. In nucleotides, the CDR3 is TGTGCCAGCAGCCAGGGGGTGGGGCAGAGCTCCTACGAGCAGTACTTC.

By share of the sample, this clone is medium-sized. As DNA, the CDR3 is TGTGCCAGCAGCCCGGGGAGCTCCTACAATGAGCAGTTCTTC. As protein: CASSPGSSYNEQFF. This sequence joins TRBV13 and TRBJ2-1; maybe TRBD2 (5 bases). The V gene lost 5 bases and the J gene lost 0 bases, with 8 bases spanning the gap. CDR1 PRHDT and CDR2 FYEKMQ come from the germline V gene (reference sequence). The CDR3 loop spans 14 amino acids. Together with reference TRBV13 and TRBJ2-1, the CDR3 gives the full variable domain: AAGVIQSPRHLIKEKRETATLKCYPIPRHDTVYWYQQGPGQDPQFLISFYEKMQSDKGSIPDRFSAQQFSDYHSELNMSSLELGDSALYFCASSPGSSYNEQFFGPGTRLTVL.

The chain couples TRBV29-1 to TRBJ2-3; D might be TRBD2 (5 bases). This CDR3 region has 14 residues. CDR1 SQVTM and CDR2 ANQGSEA come from the germline V gene. The V gene lost 4 bases and the J gene lost 0 bases, with 11 bases spanning the gap. The CDR3 region has the DNA TGCAGCGTTGTGAGGACTTTTAGCACAGATACGCAGTATTTT. It specifies CSVVRTFSTDTQYF.

This chain links TRBV11-1 with TRBJ2-1, with TRBD1 matching over 8 bases. Germline CDR1 and CDR2: SGHAT and FQDESV (reference sequence). The CDR3 runs to 15 residues. Losses at the gene ends were 5 bases for V and 3 bases for J; bases not matched to a gene: 6. This CDR3 reads CASSAKGTGYNEQFF. CDR3 in DNA: TGTGCCAGCAGCGCAAAAGGGACAGGCTACAATGAGCAGTTCTTC.

The V and J genes are TRBV5-5 and TRBJ1-1, with 8 bases that match TRBD1. The V and J ends lost 3 bases and 0 bases, in that order; junction bases with no gene match: 1. The length of the CDR3 is 14 residues. Germline CDR1 reads SGHKS; CDR2 reads YYEKEE (reference sequence). CDR3 in DNA: TGTGCCAGCAGCTGGACAGGGATGAACACTGAAGCTTTCTTT. Encoded protein: CASSWTGMNTEAFF. The whole variable domain, filled in from reference TRBV5-5 and TRBJ1-1, reads DAGVTQSPTHLIKTRGQQVTLRCSPISGHKSVSWYQQVLGQGPQFIFQYYEKEERGRGNFPDRFSARQFPNYSSELNVNALLLGDSALYLCASSWTGMNTEAFFGQGTRLTVV.

This chain connects TRBV10-3 to TRBJ2-6; TRBD1 is a possible D gene (5 bases). V dropped 2 bases and J dropped 8 bases, with 13 bases sitting between them. The germline V gene encodes CDR1 ENHRY and CDR2 SYGVKD. The CDR3 extends over 15 amino acids. CDR3 loop: CAISEGFGHPNVLTF. The CDR3 DNA is TGTGCCATCAGTGAGGGTTTCGGACATCCCAACGTCCTGACTTTC.

The chain recombines TRBV5-4 with TRBJ1-4; a weak D match, TRBD1 (5 bases). Between the trimmed V and J ends, which lost 5 bases and 2 bases, there was a span of 10 bases. The V gene's germline CDR1 is SGHNT and CDR2 YYREEE (reference sequence). The CDR3 extends over 14 amino acids. The DNA of the CDR3 is TGTGCCAGCAGTCCGCGGGGGACTAATGAAAAACTGTTTTTT. It encodes CASSPRGTNEKLFF. The whole variable domain, remainder taken from reference TRBV5-4 and TRBJ1-4, is ETGVTQSPTHLIKTRGQQVTLRCSSQSGHNTVSWYQQALGQGPQFIFQYYREEENGRGNFPPRFSGLQFPNYSSELNVNALELDDSALYLCASSPRGTNEKLFFGSGTQLSVL.

The rearrangement joins TRBV11-3 to TRBJ2-2, with a tentative D call TRBD1 (6 bases). The germline gives CDR1 SGHNT, CDR2 YENEEA. With 5 bases removed from V and 6 bases from J, the gap between germline ends came to 10 bases. There are 13 residues in the CDR3. CDR3 DNA: TGTGCCAGCAGCCCCGGACAGCCCGGGGAGCTGTTTTTT. Amino acids: CASSPGQPGELFF.

The rearrangement links TRBV6-1 to TRBJ1-3; no firm D call. CDR3 length: 17 residues. Trimming removed 2 bases from V and 0 bases from J, with 14 bases in between. Germline-derived CDR1 and CDR2 are MNHNS and SASEGT. The DNA of the CDR3 is TGTGCCAGCAGTGAAACCCCATGGGCGACCTCTGGAAACACCATATATTTT. This sequence encodes CASSETPWATSGNTIYF.

This clone was detected only once. V and J are TRBV27 and TRBJ1-1; no reliable D call. Trimming removed 11 bases from V and 3 bases from J, with 19 bases in between. Germline CDR1 MNHEY, CDR2 SMNVEV (reference sequence). The CDR3 runs to 14 residues. The CDR3 coding sequence is TGTGCCGCTGGTTTTGGCGAATCCGACACTGAAGCTTTCTTT. Its protein product is CAAGFGESDTEAFF.

The V call is TRBV6-6, the J call TRBJ1-4, with 8 bases that match TRBD1. CDR3 size: 14 residues. Trimming at V came to 5 bases and at J to 7 bases, leaving 6 bases not matched to a gene. Germline-derived CDR1 and CDR2 are MNHNY and SVGAGI (reference sequence). CDR3 sequence reads: CASSIQGGGEKLFF. The CDR3 nucleotides read TGTGCCAGCAGTATACAGGGGGGAGGTGAAAAACTGTTTTTT.

The J gene is TRBJ2-7, the V gene TRBV27; D remains ambiguous. CDR3 length: 14 amino acids. From germline, CDR1 is MNHEY and CDR2 SMNVEV (reference sequence). V lost 4 bases to trimming and J lost 3 bases, with 13 bases between them. Here the CDR3 reads CASSSLSPLYEQYF. CDR3 bases: TGTGCCAGCAGTTCCCTGAGTCCCCTCTACGAGCAGTACTTC.

The V call is TRBV6-1, the J call TRBJ1-2; no clear D gene. Trimming cost V 6 bases and J 0 bases, with 8 bases left between them. CDR3 length equals 13 residues. Germline V gene sequence: CDR1 MNHNS, CDR2 SASEGT. CDR3 DNA: TGTGCCAGCAGGCTATGGTCTAACTATGGCTACACCTTC. This sequence encodes CASRLWSNYGYTF.

The chain is built from TRBV27 and TRBJ2-7, with D possibly TRBD1 on 6 matching bases. V dropped 8 bases and J dropped 1 base, with 15 bases sitting between them. Germline lookup yields CDR1 MNHEY and CDR2 SMNVEV (reference sequence). The CDR3 sequence is 14 residues long. CDR3 coding DNA: TGTGCCAGCGCTTTAAGGGGGTCTTCCTACGAGCAGTACTTC. As protein: CASALRGSSYEQYF.

The chain links TRBV7-6 to TRBJ2-1; 13 bases agree with TRBD2. V shed 3 bases, J shed 0 bases, and the junction held 2 bases outside the gene matches. Germline CDR1 is SGHVS and CDR2 is FNYEAQ. CDR3 size: 17 residues. In DNA form, the CDR3 reads TGTGCCAGCAGCTTCTGGACTAGCGGGAGCTCCTACAATGAGCAGTTCTTC. Protein product: CASSFWTSGSSYNEQFF.

This chain joins TRBV4-1 and TRBJ1-1, with no clear D. Trimming left V 1 base short and J 0 bases short, with 18 bases between. The length of the CDR3 is 18 residues. Germline V lookup: CDR1 MGHRA, CDR2 YSYEKL. CDR3 nucleotides: TGCGCCAGCAGCCAAGGAACCCCCGTCTTGCTGGTGAACACTGAAGCTTTCTTT. It specifies CASSQGTPVLLVNTEAFF.

The chain uses TRBV28 and TRBJ2-2; either TRBD1 or TRBD2 may fit D (5 bases each). V lost 10 bases and J lost 6, with 15 bases in between. The CDR3 runs 13 residues. Germline CDR1 is MDHEN and CDR2 is SYDVKM. The CDR3 region is CATSSEGPGELFF. The CDR3 DNA sequence: TGTGCCACCTCCTCTGAGGGGCCCGGGGAGCTGTTTTTT.

The chain joins TRBV6-5 to TRBJ1-2, with D tentatively TRBD1 (5 bases). The CDR3 contains 13 residues. The germline gives CDR1 MNHEY, CDR2 SVGAGI. V gave up 2 bases and J gave up 8 bases, with 12 bases separating them. CDR3 region: CASSYAASGGYTF. The CDR3, as DNA: TGTGCCAGCAGTTACGCTGCCTCAGGGGGCTACACCTTC.

V usage is TRBV7-9 and J usage is TRBJ1-1, with 11 bases aligning to TRBD1. Germline values: CDR1 SEHNR, CDR2 FQNEAQ (reference sequence). The length of the CDR3 is 13 residues. With 1 base clipped from V and 11 bases from J, the junction kept 3 bases outside the gene matches. The CDR3 protein is CASSLGGQGDAFF. The CDR3, as DNA: TGTGCCAGCAGCTTAGGGGGACAGGGGGACGCTTTCTTT.